This is a list of T cell receptor beta chains from one sample in a study of human T cells and chemical hapten exposure. TCRdb itself ran the RACE reads through MiXCR, one entry per CDR3 protein. The top ten hold 2.5% to 4% of the sample, which has 95,000 or so distinct CDR3 sequences, approximately 10% seen once. Specimen: whole blood, collected in connection with sensitization to the hapten diphenylcyclopropenone (DPC). These receptors came from a woman between 40 and 55 years old with alopecia areata. Some clones in this sample may be carry-over from other donors' samples. CDR3s include the opening cysteine and the closing phenylalanine or tryptophan. D genes are given only for firm matches. Clone size is given for some rows only: seen once, a few or many times, or a class if the clone is expanded.

J gene | V gene | CDR3 length | clone size | D gene | CDR3 protein | CDR3 DNA
TRBJ1-2 | TRBV25-1 | 11 | many | NA | CAALGGGGYTF | TGTGCCGCCCTGGGAGGCGGCGGCTACACCTTC
TRBJ2-7 | TRBV20-1 | 17 | NA | NA | CSARTHSGGQYLYEQYF | TGCAGTGCTAGAACCCATAGTGGAGGACAGTACCTCTACGAGCAGTACTTC
TRBJ2-4 | TRBV2 | 13 | few | TRBD2 | CASNLLAGDIQYF | TGTGCCAGCAATCTACTGGCGGGGGACATTCAGTACTTC
TRBJ2-7 | TRBV19 | 14 | few | NA | CASSPRLSSYEQYF | TGTGCCAGTAGTCCCCGTTTGAGCTCCTACGAGCAGTACTTC
TRBJ2-7 | TRBV12-3/TRBV12-4 | 15 | NA | NA | CASRLREGPRNEQYF | TGTGCCAGCAGGTTACGCGAGGGGCCACGGAACGAGCAGTACTTC
TRBJ2-3 | TRBV19 | 15 | few | TRBD2 | CASRKLAGGLDTQYF | TGTGCCAGTAGGAAACTAGCGGGAGGGTTAGATACGCAGTATTTT
TRBJ2-1 | TRBV7-9 | 16 | few | NA | CASSPVIGVGYNEQFF | TGTGCCAGCAGCCCGGTGATTGGGGTGGGCTACAATGAGCAGTTCTTC
TRBJ2-1 | TRBV3-1 | 17 | few | TRBD2 | CASSQASAGVSYNEQFF | TGTGCCAGCAGCCAAGCTTCGGCGGGGGTATCCTACAATGAGCAGTTCTTC
TRBJ2-1 | TRBV5-1 | 15 | many | NA | CASSLSGAPANEQFF | TGCGCCAGCAGCTTGTCCGGGGCACCTGCCAATGAGCAGTTCTTC
TRBJ1-5 | TRBV7-2 | 14 | many | NA | CASSLVAGDQPQHF | TGTGCCAGCAGCTTAGTCGCAGGGGATCAGCCCCAGCATTTT
TRBJ2-1 | TRBV12-3/TRBV12-4 | 16 | many | NA | CASSWFTGSSYNEQFF | TGTGCCAGCAGTTGGTTTACGGGCAGCTCCTACAATGAGCAGTTCTTC
TRBJ2-2 | TRBV4-3 | 15 | many | NA | CASSQDGRGPGELFF | TGCGCCAGCAGCCAAGATGGTAGGGGCCCCGGGGAGCTGTTTTTT
TRBJ1-1 | TRBV6-6 | 18 | many | NA | CASSYSEPGLLMNTEAFF | TGTGCCAGCAGTTACTCGGAGCCGGGACTGTTAATGAACACTGAAGCTTTCTTT
TRBJ1-1 | TRBV25-1 | 16 | many | NA | CASSAPLLGVGTEAFF | TGTGCCAGCAGTGCCCCTTTATTAGGGGTTGGGACTGAAGCTTTCTTT
TRBJ2-7 | TRBV7-3 | 14 | NA | NA | CASSPNRFGGEQYF | TGTGCCAGCAGCCCAAATAGGTTCGGGGGTGAGCAGTACTTC
TRBJ2-2 | TRBV20-1 | 13 | NA | NA | CSARERTTGELFF | TGCAGTGCTAGAGAGAGGACTACCGGGGAGCTGTTTTTT
TRBJ1-5 | TRBV7-9 | 12 | many | NA | CASSLQGQPQHF | TGTGCCAGCAGCTTACAGGGCCAGCCCCAGCATTTT
TRBJ1-5 | TRBV24-1 | 14 | many | TRBD1 | CATSVTGGNQPQHF | TGTGCCACCAGTGTAACAGGGGGCAATCAGCCCCAGCATTTT
TRBJ2-2 | TRBV11-2 | 13 | many | NA | CASSVRLTGELFF | TGTGCCAGCAGCGTCAGACTTACCGGGGAGCTGTTTTTT
TRBJ2-5 | TRBV6-5 | 16 | few | TRBD2 | CASSRRERGVQETQYF | TGTGCCAGCAGCCGACGCGAGCGGGGGGTCCAAGAGACCCAGTACTTC
TRBJ2-2 | TRBV28 | 14 | NA | NA | CASSLITNTGELFF | TGTGCCAGCAGTTTAATCACTAACACCGGGGAGCTGTTTTTT
TRBJ2-5 | TRBV6-2/TRBV6-3 | 20 | NA | TRBD1 | CASSYPPPSRRQGVEETQYF | TGTGCCAGCAGTTACCCCCCCCCGTCCCGTCGACAGGGAGTTGAAGAGACCCAGTACTTC
TRBJ2-5 | TRBV19 | 15 | NA | NA | CASSPPGRLQETQYF | TGTGCCAGTAGTCCTCCGGGACGACTCCAAGAGACCCAGTACTTC
TRBJ1-1 | TRBV6-2/TRBV6-3 | 15 | many | TRBD1 | CASSYGTGGNTEAFF | TGTGCCAGCAGTTACGGGACAGGCGGGAACACTGAAGCTTTCTTT
TRBJ1-1 | TRBV10-3 | 15 | many | TRBD1 | CAISYDRGTNTEAFF | TGTGCCATCAGTTACGACAGGGGGACGAACACTGAAGCTTTCTTT
TRBJ1-2 | TRBV2 | 13 | many | NA | CARVVGANYGYTF | TGTGCCAGGGTCGTTGGGGCTAACTATGGCTACACCTTC
TRBJ2-3 | TRBV25-1 | 16 | NA | TRBD1 | CASSTATGGGTDTQYF | TGTGCCAGCAGCACCGCGACAGGGGGCGGGACAGATACGCAGTATTTT
TRBJ1-5 | TRBV20-1 | 14 | few | TRBD1 | CSAPDRSSNQPQHF | TGCAGTGCACCGGACAGGAGCTCCAATCAGCCCCAGCATTTT
TRBJ2-1 | TRBV28 | 14 | few | NA | CASLGSTRVNEQFF | TGTGCCAGCCTTGGATCCACCCGAGTCAATGAGCAGTTCTTC
TRBJ2-3 | TRBV11-2 | 14 | few | NA | CASSWGAGTDTQYF | TGTGCCAGCAGCTGGGGGGCCGGGACAGATACGCAGTATTTT
TRBJ1-2 | TRBV20-1 | 14 | NA | NA | CSAREGALNYGYTF | TGCAGTGCTAGAGAGGGGGCACTAAACTATGGCTACACCTTC
TRBJ2-5 | TRBV12-3/TRBV12-4 | 13 | many | NA | CASRQDGRETQYF | TGTGCCAGCAGACAAGACGGCCGAGAGACCCAGTACTTC
TRBJ1-5 | TRBV10-3 | 16 | few | TRBD1 | CAIKAGTGSPNQPQHF | TGTGCCATTAAAGCCGGGACAGGGTCCCCCAATCAGCCCCAGCATTTT
TRBJ1-2 | TRBV29-1 | 12 | NA | NA | CSVEISLYGYTF | TGCAGCGTTGAGATTAGTCTCTATGGCTACACCTTC
TRBJ2-3 | TRBV2 | 13 | many | NA | CASSVRSTDTQYF | TGTGCCAGCAGTGTAAGGAGCACAGATACGCAGTATTTT
TRBJ2-1 | TRBV7-2 | 12 | many | NA | CASDNWGNEQFF | TGTGCCAGCGATAACTGGGGAAATGAGCAGTTCTTC
TRBJ2-3 | TRBV27 | 13 | NA | NA | CASSPPATDTQYF | TGTGCCAGCAGTCCGCCCGCGACAGATACGCAGTATTTT
TRBJ2-5 | TRBV2 | 13 | few | NA | CASSDLYQETQYF | TGTGCCAGCAGTGACTTGTACCAAGAGACCCAGTACTTC
TRBJ2-5 | TRBV7-6 | 19 | NA | TRBD1 | CASSLVGTGGYGTRETQYF | TGTGCCAGCAGCTTAGTGGGCACAGGGGGATACGGGACGCGAGAGACCCAGTACTTC
TRBJ2-7 | TRBV18 | 13 | many | TRBD1 | CASSPGQAGEQYF | TGTGCCAGCTCACCCGGACAGGCGGGCGAGCAGTACTTC
TRBJ1-5 | TRBV2 | 14 | many | NA | CASSEGSSNQPQHF | TGTGCCAGCAGTGAAGGTAGTAGCAATCAGCCCCAGCATTTT
TRBJ2-5 | TRBV18 | 17 | many | TRBD1 | CASSPPPDRGFRETQYF | TGTGCCAGCTCACCACCCCCCGACAGGGGATTTCGAGAGACCCAGTACTTC
TRBJ2-1 | TRBV6-5 | 13 | NA | NA | CASRRRNGSGQFF | TGTGCCAGCAGACGTAGAAACGGGAGCGGGCAGTTCTTC
TRBJ2-7 | TRBV20-1 | 14 | few | TRBD1 | CSARGTGGDYEQYF | TGCAGTGCTAGGGGGACAGGAGGGGACTACGAGCAGTACTTC
TRBJ2-7 | TRBV6-5 | 13 | NA | TRBD1 | CASRATGIGEQYF | TGTGCCAGCAGGGCGACAGGGATCGGCGAGCAGTACTTC
TRBJ2-6 | TRBV4-3 | 15 | many | NA | CASSQEGSGANVLTF | TGCGCCAGCAGCCAAGAAGGCTCTGGGGCCAACGTCCTGACTTTC
TRBJ1-1 | TRBV6-5 | 11 | NA | NA | CASSAPGGAFF | TGTGCCAGCAGTGCTCCAGGAGGAGCTTTCTTT